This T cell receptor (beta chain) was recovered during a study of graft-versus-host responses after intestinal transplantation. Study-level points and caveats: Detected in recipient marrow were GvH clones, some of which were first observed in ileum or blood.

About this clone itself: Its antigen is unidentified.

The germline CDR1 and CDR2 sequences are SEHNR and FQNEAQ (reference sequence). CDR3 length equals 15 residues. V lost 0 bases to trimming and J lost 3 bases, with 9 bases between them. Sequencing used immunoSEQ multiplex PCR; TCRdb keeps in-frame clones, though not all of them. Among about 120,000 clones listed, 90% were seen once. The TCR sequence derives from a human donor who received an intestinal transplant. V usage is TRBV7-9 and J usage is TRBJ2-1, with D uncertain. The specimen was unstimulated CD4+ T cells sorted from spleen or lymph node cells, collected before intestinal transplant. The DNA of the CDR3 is TGTGCCAGCAGCTTAGCGCTAACAGACTACAATGAGCAGTTCTTC. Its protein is CASSLALTDYNEQFF.